The clone carrying this T cell receptor (beta chain) was seen once. The antigen is unknown. This sample is part of a study of T cell repertoires in cytomegalovirus infection. About the research overall: Selected CMV epitopes included recently identified HLA-C-restricted ones as well as well-studied HLA-B-restricted ones.

The V end was cut by 5 bases, the J end by 3 bases, with 13 bases between. The V gene's germline CDR1 is DFQATT and CDR2 SNEGSKA (reference sequence). The CDR3 spans 13 residues. TCRdb re-analysed the reads in MiXCR, keeping a single row per CDR3 protein. The sample has approximately 100,000 distinct CDR3 sequences, roughly 41% seen once. Study-wide results and caveats: Ex vivo responses were dominated by HLA-C-restricted CMV-specific TCR beta clonotypes.

This chain connects TRBV20-1 to TRBJ1-1; D not certain. The receptor was isolated from a human donor in good health (CMV status not recorded). Some clones in this sample may be carry-over from other donors' samples. The sample consisted of CD8+ T cells from cultured PBMCs, taken from culture after CMV antigen stimulation. CDR3 nucleotide sequence: TGCAGTGCTGGCGGGAGGGAGTACACTGAAGCTTTCTTT. Protein: CSAGGREYTEAFF.